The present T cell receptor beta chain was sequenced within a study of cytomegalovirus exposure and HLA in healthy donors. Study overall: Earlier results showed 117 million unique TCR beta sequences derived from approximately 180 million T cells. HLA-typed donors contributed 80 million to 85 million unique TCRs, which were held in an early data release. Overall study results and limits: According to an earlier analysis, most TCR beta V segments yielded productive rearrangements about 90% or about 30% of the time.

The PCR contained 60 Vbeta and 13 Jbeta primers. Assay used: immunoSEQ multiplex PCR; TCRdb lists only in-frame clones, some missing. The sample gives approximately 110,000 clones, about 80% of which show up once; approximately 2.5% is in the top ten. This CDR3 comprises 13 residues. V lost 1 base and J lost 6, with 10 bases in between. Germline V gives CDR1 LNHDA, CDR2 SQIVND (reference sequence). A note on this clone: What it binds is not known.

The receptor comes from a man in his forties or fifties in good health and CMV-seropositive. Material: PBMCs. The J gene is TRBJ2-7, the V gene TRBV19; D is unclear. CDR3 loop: CASSIGPSGEQYF. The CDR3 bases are TGTGCCAGTAGTATAGGACCTAGTGGCGAGCAGTACTTC.